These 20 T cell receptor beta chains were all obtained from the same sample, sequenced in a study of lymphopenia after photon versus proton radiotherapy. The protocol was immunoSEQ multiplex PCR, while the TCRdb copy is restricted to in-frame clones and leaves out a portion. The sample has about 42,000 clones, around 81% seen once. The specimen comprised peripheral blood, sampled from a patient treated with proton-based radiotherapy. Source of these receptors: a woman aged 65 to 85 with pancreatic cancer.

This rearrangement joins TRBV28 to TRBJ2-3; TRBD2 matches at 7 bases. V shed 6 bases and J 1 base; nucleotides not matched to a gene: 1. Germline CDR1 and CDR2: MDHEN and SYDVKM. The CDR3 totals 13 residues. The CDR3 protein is CASSSGGTDTQYF. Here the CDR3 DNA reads TGTGCCAGCAGCAGCGGGGGCACAGATACGCAGTATTTT.

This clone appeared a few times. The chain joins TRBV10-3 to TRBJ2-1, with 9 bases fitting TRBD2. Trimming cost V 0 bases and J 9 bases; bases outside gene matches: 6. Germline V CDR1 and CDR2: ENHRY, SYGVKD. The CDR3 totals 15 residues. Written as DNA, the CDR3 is TGTGCCATCAGTGAGTCGGATAGCGGGAGTAGTGAGCAGTTCTTC. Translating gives CAISESDSGSSEQFF.

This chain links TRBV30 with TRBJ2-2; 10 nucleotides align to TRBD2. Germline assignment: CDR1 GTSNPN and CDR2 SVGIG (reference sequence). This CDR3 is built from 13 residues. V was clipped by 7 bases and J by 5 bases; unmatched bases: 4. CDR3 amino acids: CASSGGKTGELFF. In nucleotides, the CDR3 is TGTGCCTCTAGCGGGGGAAAAACCGGGGAGCTGTTTTTT. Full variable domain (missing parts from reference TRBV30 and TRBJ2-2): SQTIHQWPATLVQPVGSPLSLECTVEGTSNPNLYWYRQAAGRGLQLLFYSVGIGQISSEVPQNLSASRPQDRQFILSSKKLLLSDSGFYLCASSGGKTGELFFGEGSRLTVL.

CDR3 bases: TGTGCCAGCAGCGGGGGACTAGCGGGAGGTGGGGATACGCAGTATTTT. Protein sequence: CASSGGLAGGGDTQYF. The chain is built from TRBV9 and TRBJ2-3; TRBD2 matches 15 bases. CDR1 is SGDLS, CDR2 YYNGEE, per germline. The CDR3 contains 16 residues. The V gene end was trimmed by 3 bases and the J gene end by 6 bases; junction bases not matched to a gene: 5.

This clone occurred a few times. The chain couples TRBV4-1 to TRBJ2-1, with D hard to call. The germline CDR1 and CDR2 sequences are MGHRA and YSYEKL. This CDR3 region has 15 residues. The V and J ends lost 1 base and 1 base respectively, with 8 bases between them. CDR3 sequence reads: CASSQALTSYNEQFF. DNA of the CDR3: TGCGCCAGCAGCCAAGCCCTGACTTCCTACAATGAGCAGTTCTTC.

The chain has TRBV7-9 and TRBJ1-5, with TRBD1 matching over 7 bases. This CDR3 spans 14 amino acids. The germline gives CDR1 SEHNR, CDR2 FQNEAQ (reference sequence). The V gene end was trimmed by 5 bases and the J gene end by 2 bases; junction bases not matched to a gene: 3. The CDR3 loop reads CASSPGQGNQPQHF. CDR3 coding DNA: TGTGCCAGCAGCCCCGGACAGGGCAATCAGCCCCAGCATTTT.

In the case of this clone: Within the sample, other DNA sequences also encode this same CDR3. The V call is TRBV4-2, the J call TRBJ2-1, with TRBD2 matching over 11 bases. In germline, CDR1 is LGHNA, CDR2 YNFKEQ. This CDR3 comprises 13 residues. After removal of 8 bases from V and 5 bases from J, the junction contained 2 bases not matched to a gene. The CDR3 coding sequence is TGTGCCAGCTTAGCGGGAGGGGACAATGAGCAGTTCTTC. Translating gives CASLAGGDNEQFF.

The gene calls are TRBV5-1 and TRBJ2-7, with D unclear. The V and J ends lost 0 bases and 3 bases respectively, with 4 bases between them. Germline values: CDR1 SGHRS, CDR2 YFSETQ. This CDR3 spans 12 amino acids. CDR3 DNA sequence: TGCGCCAGCAGCTTGGACGTCTACGAGCAGTACTTC. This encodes CASSLDVYEQYF.

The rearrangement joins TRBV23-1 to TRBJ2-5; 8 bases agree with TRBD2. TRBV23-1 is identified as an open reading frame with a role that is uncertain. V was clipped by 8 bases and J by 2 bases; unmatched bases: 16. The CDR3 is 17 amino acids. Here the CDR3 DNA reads TGCGCCAGCGGAAGCGGACTAGCAACCCCGATTCAAGAGACCCAGTACTTC. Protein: CASGSGLATPIQETQYF.

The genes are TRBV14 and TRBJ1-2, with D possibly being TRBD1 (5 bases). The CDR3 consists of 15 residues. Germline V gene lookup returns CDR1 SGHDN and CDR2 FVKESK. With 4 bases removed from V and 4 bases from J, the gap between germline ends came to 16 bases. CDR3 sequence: CASSPRDLPLYGYTF. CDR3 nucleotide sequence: TGTGCCAGCAGCCCACGGGACTTACCCCTCTATGGCTACACCTTC.

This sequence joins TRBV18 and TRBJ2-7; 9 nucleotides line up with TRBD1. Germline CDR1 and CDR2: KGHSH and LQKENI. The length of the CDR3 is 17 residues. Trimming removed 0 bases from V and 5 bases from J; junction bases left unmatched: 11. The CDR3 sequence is CASSPPPWDRVSNEQYF. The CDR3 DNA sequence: TGTGCCAGCTCACCACCTCCCTGGGACAGGGTATCTAACGAGCAGTACTTC.

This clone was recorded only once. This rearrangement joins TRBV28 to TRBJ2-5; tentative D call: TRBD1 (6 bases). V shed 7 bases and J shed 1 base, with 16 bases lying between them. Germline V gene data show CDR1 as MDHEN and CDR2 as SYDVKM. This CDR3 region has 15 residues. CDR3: CASTLRGPSQETQYF. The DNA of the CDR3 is TGTGCCAGCACCCTCAGGGGACCGTCCCAAGAGACCCAGTACTTC.

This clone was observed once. The CDR3 DNA reads as TGTGCCAGCAGCGGATCCAACTTGGGCACAGATACGCAGTATTTT. As protein: CASSGSNLGTDTQYF. The V and J genes are TRBV9 and TRBJ2-3; D is unclear. CDR3 length equals 15 residues. Trimming removed 3 bases from V and 1 base from J, with 12 bases in between. Germline assignment: CDR1 SGDLS and CDR2 YYNGEE.

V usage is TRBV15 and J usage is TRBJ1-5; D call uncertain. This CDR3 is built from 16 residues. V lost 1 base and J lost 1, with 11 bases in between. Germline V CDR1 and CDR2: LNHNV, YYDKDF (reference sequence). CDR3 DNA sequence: TGTGCCACCAGCAGAGCTCGGGAAGAAAGCAATCAGCCCCAGCATTTT. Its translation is CATSRAREESNQPQHF.

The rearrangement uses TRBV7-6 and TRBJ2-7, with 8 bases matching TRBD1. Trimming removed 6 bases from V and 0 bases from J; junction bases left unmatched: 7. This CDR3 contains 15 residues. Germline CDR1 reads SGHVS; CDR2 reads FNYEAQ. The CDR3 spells CASSDWTGRSYEQYF. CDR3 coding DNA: TGTGCCAGCAGTGACTGGACAGGGCGCTCCTACGAGCAGTACTTC.

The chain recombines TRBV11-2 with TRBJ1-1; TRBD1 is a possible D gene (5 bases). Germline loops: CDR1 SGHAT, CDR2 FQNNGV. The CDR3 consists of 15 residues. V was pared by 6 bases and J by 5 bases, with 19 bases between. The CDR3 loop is CASSLHGTGGTEAFF. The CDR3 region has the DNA TGTGCCAGCAGTCTTCATGGGACGGGCGGAACTGAAGCTTTCTTT.

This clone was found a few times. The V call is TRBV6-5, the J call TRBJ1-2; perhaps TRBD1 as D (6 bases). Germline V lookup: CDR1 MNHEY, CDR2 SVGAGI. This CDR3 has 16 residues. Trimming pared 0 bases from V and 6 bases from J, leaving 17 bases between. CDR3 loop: CASSYSFSGAGHGYTF. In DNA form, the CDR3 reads TGTGCCAGCAGTTACTCTTTCTCGGGGGCGGGGCATGGCTACACCTTC.

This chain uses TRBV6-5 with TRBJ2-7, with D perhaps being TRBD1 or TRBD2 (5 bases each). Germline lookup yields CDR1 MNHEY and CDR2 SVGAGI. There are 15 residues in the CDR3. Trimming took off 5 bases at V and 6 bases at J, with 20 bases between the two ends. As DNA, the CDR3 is TGTGCCAGCAGTCCATCCGGGGCTCACGGGGCCGAGCAGTACTTC. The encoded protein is CASSPSGAHGAEQYF.

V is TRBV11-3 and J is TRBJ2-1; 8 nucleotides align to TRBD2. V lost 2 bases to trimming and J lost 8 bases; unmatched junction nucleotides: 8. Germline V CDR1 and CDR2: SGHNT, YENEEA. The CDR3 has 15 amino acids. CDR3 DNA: TGTGCCAGCAGCTTACGTAGCGGGATTGTCGATGAGCAGTTCTTC. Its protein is CASSLRSGIVDEQFF.

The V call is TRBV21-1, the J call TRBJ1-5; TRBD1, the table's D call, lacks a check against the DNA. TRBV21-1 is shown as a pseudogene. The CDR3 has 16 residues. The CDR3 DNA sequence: TGTGCCAGCAGCAAACGTGGGACAGGGAAGAATCAGCCCCAGCATTTT. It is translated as CASSKRGTGKNQPQHF.